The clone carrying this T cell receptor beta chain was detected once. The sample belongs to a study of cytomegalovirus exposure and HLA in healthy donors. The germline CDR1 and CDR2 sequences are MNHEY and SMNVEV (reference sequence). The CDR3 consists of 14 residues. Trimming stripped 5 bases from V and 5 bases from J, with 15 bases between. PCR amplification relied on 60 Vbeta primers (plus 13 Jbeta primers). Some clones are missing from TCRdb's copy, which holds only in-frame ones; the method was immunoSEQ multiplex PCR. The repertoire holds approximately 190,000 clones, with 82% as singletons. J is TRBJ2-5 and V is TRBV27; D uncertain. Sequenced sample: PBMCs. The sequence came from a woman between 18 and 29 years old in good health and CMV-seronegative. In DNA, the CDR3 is TGTGCCAGCAGTCCCGGATCTAGATGGGAGACCCAGTACTTC. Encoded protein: CASSPGSRWETQYF.